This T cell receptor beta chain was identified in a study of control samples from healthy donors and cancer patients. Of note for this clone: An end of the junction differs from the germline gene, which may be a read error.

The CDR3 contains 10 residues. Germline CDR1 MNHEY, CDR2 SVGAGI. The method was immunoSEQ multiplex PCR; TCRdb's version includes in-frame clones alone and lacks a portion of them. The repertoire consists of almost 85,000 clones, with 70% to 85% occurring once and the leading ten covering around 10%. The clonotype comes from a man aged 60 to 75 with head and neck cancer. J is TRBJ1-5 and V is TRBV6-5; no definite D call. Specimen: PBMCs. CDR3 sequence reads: CASGYQPQHF. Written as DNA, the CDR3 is TGTGCCAGCGGGTATCAACCCCAGCATTTT.